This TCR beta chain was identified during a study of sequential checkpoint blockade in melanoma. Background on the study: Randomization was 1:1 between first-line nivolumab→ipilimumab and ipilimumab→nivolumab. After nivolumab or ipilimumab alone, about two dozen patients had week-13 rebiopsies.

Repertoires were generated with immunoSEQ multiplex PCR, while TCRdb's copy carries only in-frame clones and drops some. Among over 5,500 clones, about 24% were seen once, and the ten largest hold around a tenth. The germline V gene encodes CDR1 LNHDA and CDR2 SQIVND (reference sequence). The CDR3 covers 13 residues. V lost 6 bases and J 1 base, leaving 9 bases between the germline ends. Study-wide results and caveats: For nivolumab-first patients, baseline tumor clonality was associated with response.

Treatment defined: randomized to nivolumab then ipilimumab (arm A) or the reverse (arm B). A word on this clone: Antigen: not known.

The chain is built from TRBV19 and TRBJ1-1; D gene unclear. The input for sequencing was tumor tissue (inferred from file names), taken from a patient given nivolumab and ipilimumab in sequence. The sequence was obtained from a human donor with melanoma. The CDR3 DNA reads TGTGCCAGTAGCCTGGGTAGGAACACTGAAGCTTTCTTT. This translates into CASSLGRNTEAFF.